This TCR beta chain was identified during a study of blood T cell repertoires in COVID-19. Clones were read by immunoSEQ multiplex PCR, and TCRdb kept only the in-frame ones, dropping some. The table lists some 270,000 clones, about 80% of them singletons, with roughly 3.1% in the top ten. This clone has a single count. Grouping used clinical history reported by participants in a survey and questionnaire. Sequencing used PBMCs or T cells enriched from blood (not recorded which). The source is a man over 45 who had recovered from COVID-19.

CDR3 coding DNA: TGTGCCAGCAGCCCTGGGGGGGAGGGCCCCTACGAGCAGTACTTC. Protein product: CASSPGGEGPYEQYF. This chain connects TRBV9 to TRBJ2-7; TRBD2 matches at 7 bases. V lost 4 bases, J lost 2 bases, and 9 bases stayed unmatched. Germline CDR1 reads SGDLS; CDR2 reads YYNGEE. The CDR3 loop spans 15 amino acids.